This T cell receptor (beta chain) derives from a study of post-analysis software for immune sequencing data. Study-level findings and limits: When patients were compared with controls, about 5 TRBV segments were more frequent, TRBV5-6, TRBV5-1 and TRBV20-1 among them.

Of note for this clonotype: The antigen remains unidentified.

Unmatched junction bases numbered 7, after V lost 0 bases and J lost 7 bases. CDR3 length: 15 amino acids. Germline CDR1 is MNHEY and CDR2 is SVGAGI. Incorporated into the TCR beta cDNA libraries were unique molecular identifiers, which served to reduce PCR and sequencing biases. TCRdb independently ran MiXCR on the PCR reads; one entry per CDR3 protein. This sample yields roughly 600,000 distinct CDR3 sequences, of which roughly 47% are seen a single time; roughly 1.8% belongs to the top ten. Sequenced material: blood. The rearrangement joins TRBV6-5 to TRBJ1-2, with TRBD1 matching over 8 bases. The sequence was collected from a girl under 18 with multiple sclerosis. CDR3 DNA: TGTGCCAGCAGTTACTCGAGACAGGGGCTTTCTGGCTACACCTTC. Amino acids: CASSYSRQGLSGYTF.